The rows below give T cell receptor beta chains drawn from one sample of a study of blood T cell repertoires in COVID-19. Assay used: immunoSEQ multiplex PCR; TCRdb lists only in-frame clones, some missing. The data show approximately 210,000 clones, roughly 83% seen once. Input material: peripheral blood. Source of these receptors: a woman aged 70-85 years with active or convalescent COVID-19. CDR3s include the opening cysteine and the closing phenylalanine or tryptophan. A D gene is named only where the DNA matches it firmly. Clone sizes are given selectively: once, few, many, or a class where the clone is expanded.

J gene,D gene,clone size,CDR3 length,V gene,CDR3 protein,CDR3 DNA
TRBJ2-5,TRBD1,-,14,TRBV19,CASSKGQLQETQYF,TGTGCCAGTAGTAAGGGACAGCTCCAAGAGACCCAGTACTTC
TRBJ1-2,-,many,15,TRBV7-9,CASSSPGLEQGGYTF,TGTGCCAGCAGCTCCCCTGGGCTCGAACAGGGTGGCTACACCTTC
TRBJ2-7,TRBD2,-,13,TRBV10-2,CASSLAGEGEQYF,TGCGCCAGCAGTCTAGCGGGAGAGGGCGAGCAGTACTTC
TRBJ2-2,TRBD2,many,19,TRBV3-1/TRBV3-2,CASHGPGLAGEWGHRELFF,TGTGCCAGCCACGGACCGGGACTAGCGGGAGAGTGGGGGCACCGGGAGCTGTTTTTT
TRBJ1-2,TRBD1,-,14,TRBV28,CASSLGQGRYGYTF,TGTGCCAGCAGTTTAGGACAGGGGCGGTATGGCTACACCTTC
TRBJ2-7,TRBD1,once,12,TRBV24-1,CATSGGSYEQYF,TGTGCCACCTCAGGGGGTTCCTACGAGCAGTACTTC
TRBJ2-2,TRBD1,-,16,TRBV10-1,CASSDPGQGAGGELFF,TGCGCCAGCAGCGATCCGGGACAGGGTGCCGGCGGGGAGCTGTTTTTT
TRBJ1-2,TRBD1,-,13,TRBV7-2,CASSPGQDYGYTF,TGTGCCAGCAGCCCCGGACAGGACTATGGCTACACCTTC
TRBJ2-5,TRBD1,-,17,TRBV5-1,CASSLGQSYPYQETQYF,TGCGCCAGCAGCCTGGGACAGTCTTACCCGTACCAAGAGACCCAGTACTTC
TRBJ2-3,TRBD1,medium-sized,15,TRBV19,CASSTWTGPTDTQYF,TGTGCCAGTAGTACTTGGACAGGGCCCACAGATACGCAGTATTTT
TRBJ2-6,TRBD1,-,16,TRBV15,CATSIGGAGGANVLTF,TGTGCCACCAGCATAGGGGGCGCGGGTGGGGCCAACGTCCTGACTTTC
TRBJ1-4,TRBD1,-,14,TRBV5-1,CASSLGQGNEKLFF,TGCGCCAGCAGCTTGGGACAGGGAAATGAAAAACTGTTTTTT
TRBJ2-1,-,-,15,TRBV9,CASSSEGSSYNEQFF,TGTGCCAGCAGCTCGGAGGGTAGCTCCTACAATGAGCAGTTCTTC
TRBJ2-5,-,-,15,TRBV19,CASSMRGSNQETQYF,TGTGCCAGTAGTATGAGGGGGTCGAACCAAGAGACCCAGTACTTC
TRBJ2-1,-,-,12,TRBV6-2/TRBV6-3,CASSYGVDEQFF,TGTGCCAGCAGTTACGGAGTGGATGAGCAGTTCTTC
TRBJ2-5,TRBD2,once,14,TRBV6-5,CASTSGGLEETQYF,TGTGCCAGCACTAGCGGGGGATTAGAAGAGACCCAGTACTTC
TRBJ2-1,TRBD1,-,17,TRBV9,CASSVRQGSSSYNEQFF,TGTGCCAGCAGCGTCCGACAGGGATCTAGCTCCTACAATGAGCAGTTCTTC
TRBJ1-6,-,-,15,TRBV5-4,CASSRTKGYNSPLHF,TGTGCCAGCAGTCGAACAAAGGGGTACAATTCACCCCTCCACTTT
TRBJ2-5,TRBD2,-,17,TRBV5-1,CASSSSTSGGGQETQYF,TGCGCCAGCAGCTCCTCGACTAGCGGGGGGGGACAAGAGACCCAGTACTTC
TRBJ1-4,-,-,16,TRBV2,CASSVGKGATNEKLFF,TGTGCCAGCAGTGTGGGAAAGGGAGCAACTAATGAAAAACTGTTTTTT
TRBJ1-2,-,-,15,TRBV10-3,CAINPTDPPNYGYTF,TGTGCCATCAACCCTACAGACCCACCTAACTATGGCTACACCTTC
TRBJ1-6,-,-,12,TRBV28,CASSSSNSPLHF,TGTGCCAGCAGTTCCAGTAATTCACCCCTCCACTTT
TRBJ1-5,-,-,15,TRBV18,CANPDSPIGNQPQHF,TGTGCCAATCCAGACAGCCCCATTGGCAATCAGCCCCAGCATTTT
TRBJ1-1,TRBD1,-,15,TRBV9,CASSPRQGLNTEAFF,TGTGCCAGCAGCCCCCGACAGGGGCTGAACACTGAAGCTTTCTTT
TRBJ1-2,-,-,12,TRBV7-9,CASSDGQYGYTF,TGTGCCAGCAGCGACGGACAGTATGGCTACACCTTC
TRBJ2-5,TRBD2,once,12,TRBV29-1,CSWERGEETQYF,TGCAGCTGGGAGCGGGGGGAAGAGACCCAGTACTTC
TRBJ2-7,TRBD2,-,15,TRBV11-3,CASSLGGGRTYEQYF,TGTGCCAGCAGCTTAGGCGGGGGGCGGACCTACGAGCAGTACTTC
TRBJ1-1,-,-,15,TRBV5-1,CASSFGTTLSTEAFF,TGCGCCAGCAGCTTCGGGACAACCCTCAGCACTGAAGCTTTCTTT
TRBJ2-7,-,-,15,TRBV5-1,CASSLVSPGLNEQYF,TGCGCCAGCAGCTTGGTAAGTCCGGGGTTGAACGAGCAGTACTTC
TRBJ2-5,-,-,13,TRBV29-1,CSVAQGFLETQYF,-
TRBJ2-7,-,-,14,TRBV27,CASSFLLEVGEQYF,TGTGCCAGCAGTTTTTTGCTAGAAGTAGGCGAGCAGTACTTC
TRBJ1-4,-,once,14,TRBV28,CASSFQSTNEKLFF,TGTGCCAGCAGTTTTCAGTCAACTAATGAAAAACTGTTTTTT
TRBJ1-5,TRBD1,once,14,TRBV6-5,CASSPGTGDQPQHF,TGTGCCAGCAGCCCCGGGACAGGGGATCAGCCCCAGCATTTT
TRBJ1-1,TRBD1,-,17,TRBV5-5,CASTPTGVMGLNTEAFF,TGTGCCAGCACCCCCACAGGGGTTATGGGGTTGAACACTGAAGCTTTCTTT
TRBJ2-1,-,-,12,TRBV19,CASSIAEGEQFF,TGTGCCAGTAGTATAGCAGAGGGTGAGCAGTTCTTC
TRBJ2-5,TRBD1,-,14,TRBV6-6,CASRLTGGGETQYF,TGTGCCAGCAGACTGACAGGGGGAGGAGAGACCCAGTACTTC
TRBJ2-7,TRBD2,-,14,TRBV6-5,CASSYFGTSYEQYF,TGTGCCAGCAGTTACTTCGGGACTAGCTACGAGCAGTACTTC